This T cell receptor (beta chain) was recovered during a study of patients and donors after allogeneic stem cell transplantation. Each CDR3 protein is one row after TCRdb ran MiXCR on the RT-PCR reads. The table lists roughly 940,000 distinct CDR3 sequences, roughly 18% of them singletons. The CDR3 totals 17 residues. After removal of 2 bases from V and 3 bases from J, the junction contained 12 bases not matched to a gene. In germline, CDR1 is SGDLS, CDR2 YYNGEE. Sequenced input: blood, either unsorted or a sorted T cell fraction (not recorded which). This clonotype was obtained from a human donor who was either an allogeneic HSCT recipient or a stem cell or donor lymphocyte infusion donor (not recorded which). It is not recorded whose cells these are; they may come from a transplant donor. The chain recombines TRBV9 with TRBJ2-3; 7 bases match TRBD1. The CDR3 region has the DNA TGTGCCAGCAGCGTTCCCCGGGACAGCAAATTGACAGATACGCAGTATTTT. This sequence encodes CASSVPRDSKLTDTQYF.